The 32 T cell receptor beta chains listed next were all sequenced from one sample in a study of T cells in Graves' hyperthyroidism and ophthalmopathy. What was amplified from RNA transcripts were TCR beta CDR3 regions. During a first-round RT-PCR of the TCR CDR3, the HTBI primer set was used. TCRdb reanalysed the multiplex PCR reads using MiXCR and keeps one entry per CDR3 protein. In the table there are approximately 600,000 distinct CDR3 sequences, approximately 15% of which are singletons. Sequencing input: blood. These receptors originate from a woman aged 25-40 years with Graves' hyperthyroidism that later progressed to Graves' ophthalmopathy.

This clonotype has at least ten counts. The J gene is TRBJ2-7, the V gene TRBV7-2; possible D gene TRBD1, 6 bases. Germline CDR1 and CDR2: SGHTA and FQGNSA. Trimming pared 2 bases from V and 4 bases from J, leaving 15 bases between. The length of the CDR3 is 15 residues. The CDR3 coding sequence is TGTGCCAGCAGCTTATCAGGGGTAGGGATTTACGAGCAGTACTTC. This encodes CASSLSGVGIYEQYF.

In its sample, this clonotype was seen many times. The chain links TRBV2 to TRBJ2-3; D is undetermined. Looked up from germline, CDR1 is SNHLY and CDR2 is FYNNEI. V was clipped by 5 bases and J by 2 bases, with 14 bases between them. The CDR3 runs to 15 residues. CDR3 residues: CASSLQGQATDTQYF. The DNA for the CDR3 is TGTGCCAGCAGTCTCCAAGGGCAGGCCACAGATACGCAGTATTTT.

This clonotype was recorded at least ten times. The chain joins TRBV20-1 to TRBJ1-6; perhaps TRBD1 as D (6 bases). The CDR3 loop spans 15 amino acids. In germline, CDR1 is DFQATT, CDR2 SNEGSKA (reference sequence). Trimming removed 3 bases at V and 5 bases at J, with 14 bases between. The CDR3 loop is CSASLGGVDNSPLHF. The CDR3 nucleotides are TGCAGTGCTAGCCTCGGGGGCGTGGATAATTCACCCCTCCACTTT.

This clonotype showed up many times. The rearrangement uses TRBV3-1 and TRBJ2-3; D is unresolved. Germline-derived CDR1 and CDR2 are LGHDT and YNNKEL (reference sequence). The CDR3 consists of 14 residues. The V and J ends lost 3 bases and 1 base respectively, with 8 bases between them. The CDR3 reads CASSQLGRTDTQYF. CDR3 coding DNA: TGTGCCAGCAGCCAGTTAGGTCGCACAGATACGCAGTATTTT.

As concerns this clonotype: A read error may be the cause here, since a much bigger clone is one base away. This chain joins TRBV27 and TRBJ1-1; 8 bases map to TRBD1. V was pared by 5 bases and J by 4 bases, with 9 bases of the junction left unmatched. The CDR3 has 15 residues. Germline lookup yields CDR1 MNHEY and CDR2 SMNVEV (reference sequence). In DNA form, the CDR3 reads TGTGCCAGCAGTGAGTTCATAACAGGGGGCACTGAAGCTTTCTTT. This translates into CASSEFITGGTEAFF.

The CDR3 reads CSGSRLLNTEAFF. Written as DNA, the CDR3 is TGCAGCGGAAGCAGGCTCTTGAACACTGAAGCTTTCTTT. The J gene is TRBJ1-1, the V gene TRBV29-1; D is undetermined. CDR1 SQVTM and CDR2 ANQGSEA come from the germline V gene. V lost 7 bases, J lost 0 bases, and 12 bases lay in between. CDR3 size: 13 residues.

This clonotype was recorded at least ten times. The chain recombines TRBV10-3 with TRBJ1-2; tentative D call: TRBD1 (6 bases). CDR1 is ENHRY, CDR2 SYGVKD, per germline. The CDR3 is 15 residues long. V lost 4 bases, J lost 4 bases, and 16 bases lay in between. CDR3 region: CAISVDSQVSYGYTF. CDR3 DNA sequence: TGTGCCATCAGTGTGGACAGCCAAGTAAGCTATGGCTACACCTTC.

This sequence joins TRBV6-1 and TRBJ1-2, with 7 bases lining up with TRBD1. The CDR3 has 14 amino acids. CDR1 and CDR2 from the germline V gene are MNHNS and SASEGT. V lost 6 bases to trimming and J lost 4 bases; unmatched junction nucleotides: 8. The CDR3 sequence is CASRSPGQSYGYTF. As DNA, the CDR3 is TGTGCCAGCAGGTCGCCGGGACAGTCCTATGGCTACACCTTC.

This clonotype was recorded many times. The rearrangement uses TRBV28 and TRBJ2-7; D remains ambiguous. CDR3 size: 15 residues. The ends were cut back, 5 bases at V and 9 bases at J, with 23 bases in the middle. Germline V gene data show CDR1 as MDHEN and CDR2 as SYDVKM. CDR3 in DNA: TGTGCCAGCAGTCGAACCCCGTCCCACCTACGAGGGCAGTACTTC. Its protein product is CASSRTPSHLRGQYF.

This clonotype was detected a few times. The chain recombines TRBV6-1 with TRBJ2-1; TRBD2 agrees at 11 bases. Germline V gives CDR1 MNHNS, CDR2 SASEGT. This CDR3 spans 16 amino acids. Losses at the gene ends were 7 bases for V and 6 bases for J; bases not matched to a gene: 11. The CDR3 coding sequence is TGTGCCAGCAATCACGGGGGACTAGCGGTTGGCAATGAGCAGTTCTTC. This encodes CASNHGGLAVGNEQFF.

The rearrangement links TRBV2 to TRBJ2-7, with 10 bases that match TRBD2. Trimming cost V 4 bases and J 3 bases; bases outside gene matches: 6. This CDR3 is 15 amino acids long. Per the germline V gene, CDR1 is SNHLY and CDR2 is FYNNEI. CDR3 region: CASSAGLAEIYEQYF. In DNA form, the CDR3 reads TGTGCCAGCAGTGCCGGACTAGCGGAAATCTACGAGCAGTACTTC.

The gene calls are TRBV15 and TRBJ2-3, with 11 nucleotides matching TRBD2. The CDR3 sequence is 18 residues long. CDR1 and CDR2 (germline): LNHNV, YYDKDF (reference sequence). The V gene end was trimmed by 5 bases and the J gene end by 0 bases; junction bases not matched to a gene: 10. This CDR3 is CATSDSSGREASTDTQYF. The CDR3 DNA is TGTGCCACCAGCGACAGTAGCGGGAGGGAAGCTAGCACAGATACGCAGTATTTT.

This clonotype was seen many times. J is TRBJ1-1 and V is TRBV18; 12 bases are shared with TRBD1. Unmatched junction bases numbered 8, after V lost 3 bases and J lost 3 bases. The CDR3 length is 17 residues. CDR1 is KGHSH, CDR2 LQKENI, per germline. Here the CDR3 reads CASSPTGQGARDTEAFF. CDR3 coding DNA: TGTGCCAGCTCACCGACGGGACAGGGGGCGCGGGACACTGAAGCTTTCTTT.

This clonotype appeared many times. The chain combines TRBV29-1 with TRBJ2-3, with D maybe TRBD2 (5 bases). The V gene lost 5 bases and the J gene lost 7 bases, with 19 bases spanning the gap. CDR1 and CDR2 (germline): SQVTM, ANQGSEA. The CDR3 is made up of 14 amino acids. CDR3 protein: CSVTLVARGNTQYF. CDR3 nucleotides: TGCAGCGTTACCTTGGTAGCGAGAGGGAATACGCAGTATTTT.

There are many counts of this clonotype. This rearrangement joins TRBV12-3 or TRBV12-4 to TRBJ2-2, with 8 nucleotides matching TRBD1. The CDR3 contains 14 residues. After removal of 6 bases from V and 4 bases from J, the junction contained 4 bases not matched to a gene. This CDR3 reads CASSSGQVTGELFF. The CDR3 region has the DNA TGTGCCAGCAGCTCGGGACAGGTCACCGGGGAGCTGTTTTTT.

This clonotype was recorded only once. The V gene is TRBV20-1, the J gene TRBJ1-2; 11 bases line up with TRBD1. Losses at the gene ends were 4 bases for V and 6 bases for J; bases not matched to a gene: 4. This CDR3 has 13 residues. The V gene's germline CDR1 is DFQATT and CDR2 SNEGSKA (reference sequence). The CDR3 loop is CSAKGQGAHGYTF. The CDR3 DNA reads TGCAGTGCTAAAGGACAGGGGGCTCATGGCTACACCTTC.

Only a few counts were recorded for this clonotype. V usage is TRBV19 and J usage is TRBJ1-2, with D unresolved. V was shortened by 7 bases and J by 0 bases, with 24 bases between the two germline ends. The germline V gene has CDR1 LNHDA and CDR2 SQIVND (reference sequence). The CDR3 extends over 18 amino acids. CDR3 DNA: TGTGCCAGTATATTGGACTCGTCTAACGCACATTCTAACTATGGCTACACCTTC. Translation: CASILDSSNAHSNYGYTF.

This clonotype is a singleton in its sample. A much larger clone lies a single base off, so this may be a read error. The chain employs TRBV12-3 or TRBV12-4 and TRBJ1-5; D possibly corresponds to TRBD1 (6 bases). This CDR3 comprises 14 residues. Trimming removed 7 bases at V and 5 bases at J, with 15 bases between. In DNA, the CDR3 is TGTGCCAGCACCCGGGACACTGACCATCAGCCCCAGCATTTT. This codes for CASTRDTDHQPQHF.

There are many counts of this clonotype. The rearrangement uses TRBV20-1 and TRBJ2-7; TRBD2 aligns across 10 bases. The ends lost 1 base at V and 2 bases at J; junction bases unmatched: 5. The CDR3 loop spans 15 amino acids. Germline V gene sequence: CDR1 DFQATT, CDR2 SNEGSKA (reference sequence). The DNA of the CDR3 is TGCAGTGCTAGAGGAGGACTAGCGGATACCTACGAGCAGTACTTC. Translating gives CSARGGLADTYEQYF.

This clonotype came up a few times. This sequence joins TRBV18 and TRBJ2-1; D gene unclear. Germline V CDR1 and CDR2: KGHSH, LQKENI. Trimming shortened V by 3 bases and J by 6 bases, and 21 bases separated the two germline ends. CDR3 size: 17 residues. The CDR3 here is CASSPLRFPLYSNEQFF. The CDR3 nucleotides read TGTGCCAGCTCACCCTTAAGATTTCCCCTCTACAGCAATGAGCAGTTCTTC.

This clonotype was seen at least ten times. The chain couples TRBV10-3 to TRBJ1-1; no clear D. The CDR3 consists of 16 residues. V was trimmed by 2 bases and J by 0 bases, leaving 13 bases between them. Germline values: CDR1 ENHRY, CDR2 SYGVKD. CDR3 nucleotides: TGTGCCATCAGTGAGCCTATACAGAACATGAACACTGAAGCTTTCTTT. It codes for CAISEPIQNMNTEAFF.

CDR3 residues: CASSQSLREVFQETQYF. CDR3 DNA sequence: TGTGCCAGCAGCCAAAGTCTGCGGGAGGTTTTTCAAGAGACCCAGTACTTC. J is TRBJ2-5 and V is TRBV3-1, with 8 bases lining up with TRBD2. The CDR3 loop spans 17 amino acids. Germline V CDR1 and CDR2: LGHDT, YNNKEL (reference sequence). The trim removed 2 bases at V and 2 bases at J, leaving 10 bases unmatched.

This clonotype was seen at least ten times. The V call is TRBV7-2, the J call TRBJ2-3, with TRBD2 matching over 8 bases. The CDR3 runs 17 residues. The V segment lost 3 bases and the J segment 1 base; nucleotides outside the gene matches: 9. CDR1 SGHTA and CDR2 FQGNSA come from the germline V gene. CDR3 sequence: CASSFNPPGGGTDTQYF. CDR3 nucleotide sequence: TGTGCCAGCAGCTTCAATCCTCCGGGAGGGGGCACAGATACGCAGTATTTT. Drawing the rest from reference TRBV7-2 and TRBJ2-3, the complete variable domain is GAGVSQSPSNKVTEKGKDVELRCDPISGHTALYWYRQSLGQGLEFLIYFQGNSAPDKSGLPSDRFSAERTGGSVSTLTIQRTQQEDSAVYLCASSFNPPGGGTDTQYFGPGTRLTVL.

In this sample, this clonotype turned up many times. V gene TRBV7-8 combines with J gene TRBJ2-5, with 9 nucleotides matching TRBD2. The CDR3 spans 16 residues. Germline V lookup: CDR1 SGHVS, CDR2 FQNEAQ. Losses at the gene ends were 1 base for V and 2 bases for J; bases not matched to a gene: 5. CDR3 nucleotides: TGTGCCAGCAGCTTAGTCCGGACTAGCGCACAAGAGACCCAGTACTTC. Encoded protein: CASSLVRTSAQETQYF.

The table lists this clonotype with many counts. The genes are TRBV7-9 and TRBJ2-1; TRBD2 aligns across 8 bases. This CDR3 contains 15 residues. CDR1 SEHNR and CDR2 FQNEAQ come from the germline V gene (reference sequence). Unmatched junction bases numbered 4, after V lost 0 bases and J lost 6 bases. Here the CDR3 reads CASSLAREGINEQFF. CDR3 bases: TGTGCCAGCAGCTTAGCACGGGAGGGGATCAATGAGCAGTTCTTC.

In regard to this clonotype: One junction end does not reproduce the germline sequence, and a read error may be involved. The rearrangement uses TRBV12-3 or TRBV12-4 and TRBJ2-2; 10 bases match TRBD1. CDR3 length: 16 residues. CDR3 sequence (DNA): TGTGCCAGCAGTTTATGGGGGACAGGGGATTCCGGGGAGCTATTTTTT. It codes for CASSLWGTGDSGELFF.

This clonotype was found a few times. CDR3 in DNA: TGCGCCAGCAGCCTGGGACTGGCGGAGGGTACCCAGTACTTC. This gives the protein CASSLGLAEGTQYF. This chain links TRBV5-1 with TRBJ2-5, with D possibly matching TRBD2 (6 bases). CDR3 length: 14 residues. Germline V gives CDR1 SGHRS, CDR2 YFSETQ. V was shortened by 4 bases and J by 8 bases, with 18 bases between the two germline ends.

The chain employs TRBV7-9 and TRBJ1-1; D remains ambiguous. Germline CDR1 SEHNR, CDR2 FQNEAQ (reference sequence). The germline V and J ends were trimmed by 0 bases and 5 bases, with 7 bases remaining between them. This CDR3 region has 13 residues. The CDR3: CASSLAPVTEAFF. The CDR3 DNA is TGTGCCAGCAGCTTAGCGCCGGTGACTGAAGCTTTCTTT.

The genes are TRBV6-1 and TRBJ1-1; D uncertain. Looked up from germline, CDR1 is MNHNS and CDR2 is SASEGT. This CDR3 has 15 amino acids. V dropped 3 bases and J dropped 0 bases, with 11 bases sitting between them. The CDR3 sequence: CASSEQTGLNTEAFF. The CDR3 DNA is TGTGCCAGCAGTGAGCAGACCGGGCTGAACACTGAAGCTTTCTTT.

This clonotype was detected a few times. The chain combines TRBV20-1 with TRBJ2-1; 9 bases map to TRBD2. The J segment lost 2 bases and the V segment lost 0 bases, leaving 5 bases of the junction unmatched. The germline V gene has CDR1 DFQATT and CDR2 SNEGSKA (reference sequence). The CDR3 consists of 16 residues. CDR3 sequence reads: CSARDWASGAYNEQFF. DNA for the CDR3: TGCAGTGCTAGAGATTGGGCTAGCGGGGCCTACAATGAGCAGTTCTTC.

This clonotype was observed at least ten times. The chain employs TRBV7-9 and TRBJ1-6; TRBD1 is a possible D gene (5 bases). The CDR3 contains 14 residues. Trimming removed 0 bases from V and 7 bases from J, with 7 bases in between. The V gene's germline CDR1 is SEHNR and CDR2 FQNEAQ (reference sequence). CDR3 DNA sequence: TGTGCCAGCAGCTTAGCTTGGGGGAATTCACCCCTCCACTTT. This gives the protein CASSLAWGNSPLHF.

This clonotype was detected a few times. The gene calls are TRBV6-1 and TRBJ2-1; either TRBD1 or TRBD2 may supply D (5 bases each). V was clipped by 2 bases and J by 1 base, with 12 bases between them. Germline V CDR1 and CDR2: MNHNS, SASEGT. The CDR3 extends over 16 amino acids. The CDR3 loop reads CASSERGGSSYNEQFF. The CDR3 DNA reads as TGTGCCAGCAGTGAACGGGGCGGATCGTCCTACAATGAGCAGTTCTTC.